This T cell receptor (beta chain) was sequenced during a study of response to subunit inactivated influenza vaccine (dated by TCRdb to the late 2010s). At the level of the whole study: The study used deep quantitative T cell receptor repertoire profiling to track responses to a trivalent subunit inactivated influenza vaccine.

Beyond this particular receptor, the publication reports: The authors suggested that each seasonal influenza vaccination may recruit only a limited number of new T cells.

Turning to this clonotype: The target of this receptor is not known. It has no much larger one-base neighbor in the sample; base qualities were not kept.

The germline V gene (reference sequence) specifies LGHDT as CDR1 and YNNKEL as CDR2. CDR3 length: 17 amino acids, cysteine to phenylalanine. This entry keeps only the CDR3 DNA: 51 bases, framed from base 1. To prepare the library, RT-PCR was applied. TCRdb records Illumina HiSeq 2500 as the sequencer. The public reads were reprocessed in TCRdb via fastp at Q25 and MiXCR, keeping in-frame beta chains. Every entry covers one CDR3 protein and lists the most common genes and DNA from its rows. This sample has approximately 570,000 distinct CDR3 sequences in its table, and under 9% of those were observed once. Jointly, the top ten make up 10% to 15% of the sample.

In this chain, TRBV3-1 is recombined with TRBJ2-3; the D gene cannot be resolved reliably. The clonotype comes from a man in his fifties or sixties who received an inactivated influenza vaccine. Donor details come from another sample of the same person, matched by shared clones. This specimen was PBMCs from blood, taken roughly 24 months after vaccination. At the DNA level, the sequence is TGTACCTGCTGTCCGTACCTGTCGGGTTTTAATACAGATACGCAGTATTTT. Its coded protein is CTCCPYLSGFNTDTQYF.